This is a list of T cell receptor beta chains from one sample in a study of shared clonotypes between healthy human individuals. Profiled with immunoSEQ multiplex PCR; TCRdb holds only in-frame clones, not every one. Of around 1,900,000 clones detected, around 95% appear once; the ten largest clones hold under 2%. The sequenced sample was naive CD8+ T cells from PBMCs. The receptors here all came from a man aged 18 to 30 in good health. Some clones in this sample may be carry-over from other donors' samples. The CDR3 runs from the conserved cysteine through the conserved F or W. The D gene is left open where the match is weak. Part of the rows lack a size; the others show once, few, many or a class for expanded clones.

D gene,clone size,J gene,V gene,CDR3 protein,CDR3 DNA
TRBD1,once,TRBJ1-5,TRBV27,CASRVGTAVSNQPQHF,TGTGCCAGCAGAGTCGGGACAGCAGTTAGCAATCAGCCCCAGCATTTT
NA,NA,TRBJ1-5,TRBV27,CASSPSIRGVGNQPQHF,TGTGCCAGCAGTCCATCGATAAGGGGCGTCGGCAATCAGCCCCAGCATTTT
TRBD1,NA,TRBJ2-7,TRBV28,CASSSVTGDEQYF,TGTGCCAGCAGTTCCGTTACAGGGGACGAGCAGTACTTC
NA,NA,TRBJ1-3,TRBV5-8,CASSLGQHSGNTIYF,TGTGCCAGCAGCTTGGGACAGCACTCTGGAAACACCATATATTTT
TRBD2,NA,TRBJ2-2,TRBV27,CASSWGLAGGAGELFF,TGTGCCAGCAGCTGGGGACTAGCGGGAGGGGCCGGGGAGCTGTTTTTT
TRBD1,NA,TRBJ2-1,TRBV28,CASSPPDWITGDNEQFF,TGTGCCAGCAGTCCCCCCGACTGGATAACAGGGGACAATGAGCAGTTCTTC
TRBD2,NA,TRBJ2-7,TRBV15,CATSSSGKMGEQYF,TGTGCCACCAGCAGTAGCGGGAAAATGGGTGAGCAGTACTTC
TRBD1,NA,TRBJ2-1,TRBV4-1,CASSSQDRDNEQFF,TGCGCCAGCAGCTCCCAGGACAGGGACAATGAGCAGTTCTTC
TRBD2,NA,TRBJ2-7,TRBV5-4,CASSSPLKLAGIPYEQYF,TGTGCCAGCAGCTCGCCCCTGAAACTAGCGGGAATCCCCTACGAGCAGTACTTC
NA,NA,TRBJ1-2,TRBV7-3,CASSRDHRDMNYGYTF,TGTGCCAGCAGTCGAGACCACAGGGATATGAACTATGGCTACACCTTC
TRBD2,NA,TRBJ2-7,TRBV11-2,CASSQGYGRAYEQYF,TGTGCCAGCAGCCAAGGGTACGGGAGGGCCTACGAGCAGTACTTC
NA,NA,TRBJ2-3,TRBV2,CASSESLAAGGDTQYF,TGTGCCAGCAGTGAATCTCTGGCGGCCGGCGGGGATACGCAGTATTTT
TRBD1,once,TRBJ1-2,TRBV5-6,CASSSRGQVMGYTF,TGTGCCAGCAGCTCCAGGGGACAGGTGATGGGCTACACCTTC
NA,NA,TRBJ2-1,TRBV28,CASSLLGTLYNEQFF,TGTGCCAGCAGTTTATTGGGGACACTATACAATGAGCAGTTCTTC
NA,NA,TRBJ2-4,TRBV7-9,CASSSAGLTKNIQYF,TGTGCCAGCAGCTCGGCAGGGTTAACCAAAAACATTCAGTACTTC
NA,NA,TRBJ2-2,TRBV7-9,CASSSLRFNTGELFF,TGTGCCAGCAGCTCGCTAAGATTTAACACCGGGGAGCTGTTTTTT
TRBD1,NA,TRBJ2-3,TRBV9,CASSVAVQGAIVDTQYF,TGTGCCAGCAGCGTCGCAGTACAGGGGGCTATCGTTGATACGCAGTATTTT
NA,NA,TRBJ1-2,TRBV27,CASSFGGLYGYTF,TGTGCCAGCAGTTTTGGGGGGCTCTATGGCTACACCTTC
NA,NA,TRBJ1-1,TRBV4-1,CASSQEGGITNTEAFF,TGCGCCAGCAGCCAAGAGGGGGGGATAACGAACACTGAAGCTTTCTTT
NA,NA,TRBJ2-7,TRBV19,CASSPVRAGRNYEQYF,TGTGCCAGTAGCCCCGTGAGAGCCGGGAGAAACTACGAGCAGTACTTC
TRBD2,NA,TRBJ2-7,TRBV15,CATSREGGPVYEQYF,TGTGCCACCAGCAGAGAGGGAGGGCCGGTCTATGAGCAGTACTTC
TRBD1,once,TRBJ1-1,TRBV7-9,CASSSAQLDLDRAGTEAFF,TGTGCCAGCAGCTCGGCCCAACTCGACCTGGACAGGGCGGGGACTGAAGCTTTCTTT
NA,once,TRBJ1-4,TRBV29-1,CSVIGGGRTNEKLFF,TGCAGCGTTATAGGCGGGGGCAGAACTAATGAAAAACTGTTTTTT
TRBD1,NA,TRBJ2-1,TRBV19,CASSDRGLNNEQFF,TGTGCCAGTAGCGACAGGGGGCTAAACAATGAGCAGTTCTTC
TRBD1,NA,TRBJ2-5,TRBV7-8,CASSSRGTGQETQYF,TGTGCCAGCAGCTCTAGAGGGACAGGCCAAGAGACCCAGTACTTC
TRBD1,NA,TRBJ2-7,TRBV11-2,CASSSRGRNPYEQYF,TGTGCCAGCAGTTCTAGGGGGCGCAACCCCTACGAGCAGTACTTC
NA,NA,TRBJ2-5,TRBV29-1,CSVAGGFGGRGETQYF,TGCAGCGTTGCCGGGGGTTTTGGGGGGCGCGGGGAGACCCAGTACTTC
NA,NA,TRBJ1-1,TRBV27,CASSLVQGYSTEAFF,TGTGCCAGCAGTCTCGTGCAGGGTTATTCCACTGAAGCTTTCTTT
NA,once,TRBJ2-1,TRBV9,CASSVSPLHNEQFF,TGTGCCAGCAGCGTATCACCTCTACACAATGAGCAGTTCTTC
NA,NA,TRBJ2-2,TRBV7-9,CASSFIQGLYTGELFF,TGTGCCAGCAGCTTTATCCAGGGACTTTACACCGGGGAGCTGTTTTTT
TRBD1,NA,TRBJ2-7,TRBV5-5,CASSPWTGLLHEQYF,TGTGCCAGCAGCCCATGGACAGGGCTTTTGCACGAGCAGTACTTC
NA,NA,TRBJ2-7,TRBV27,CASSFGLKYEQYF,TGTGCCAGCAGCTTCGGCCTAAAGTACGAGCAGTACTTC
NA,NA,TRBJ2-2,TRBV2,CARRREQGPHTGELFF,TGTGCCAGACGGCGGGAACAGGGCCCGCACACCGGGGAGCTGTTTTTT
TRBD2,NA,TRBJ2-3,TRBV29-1,CSVEGSGRGTDTQYF,TGCAGCGTTGAGGGTAGCGGGAGGGGCACAGATACGCAGTATTTT
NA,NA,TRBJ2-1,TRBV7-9,CASSSLFPSGGEDNNEQFF,TGTGCCAGCAGTTCTTTGTTTCCCTCCGGAGGCGAAGATAACAATGAGCAGTTCTTC
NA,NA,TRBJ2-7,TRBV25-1,CASIGGDEQYF,TGTGCCAGCATAGGAGGGGACGAGCAGTACTTC
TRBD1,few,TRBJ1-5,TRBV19,CASSLRTGGFLRPQHF,TGTGCCAGTAGTTTACGGACAGGGGGCTTTTTACGGCCCCAGCATTTT
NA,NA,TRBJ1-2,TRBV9,CASSVVPSNYGYTF,TGTGCCAGCAGCGTAGTCCCTTCCAACTATGGCTACACCTTC
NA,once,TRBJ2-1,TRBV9,CASSVWSGDEQFF,TGTGCCAGCAGCGTATGGTCAGGTGATGAGCAGTTCTTC
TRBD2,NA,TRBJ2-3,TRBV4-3,CASSQENEREGTDTQYF,TGCGCCAGCAGCCAAGAGAACGAGCGGGAAGGGACAGATACGCAGTATTTT
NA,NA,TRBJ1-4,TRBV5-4,CASSTGETNEKLFF,TGTGCCAGCAGCACGGGAGAAACTAATGAAAAACTGTTTTTT
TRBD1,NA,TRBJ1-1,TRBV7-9,CASSLRQGQNTEAFF,TGTGCCAGCAGCCTAAGACAGGGGCAGAACACTGAAGCTTTCTTT
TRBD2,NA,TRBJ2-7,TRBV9,CASSVDAGLAGEQYF,TGTGCCAGCAGCGTAGATGCGGGACTAGCAGGCGAGCAGTACTTC
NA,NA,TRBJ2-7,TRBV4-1,CASSQDDITASYEQYF,TGCGCCAGCAGCCAAGATGATATAACAGCTTCCTACGAGCAGTACTTC
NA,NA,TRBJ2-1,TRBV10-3,CAISEFGNTNEQFF,TGTGCCATCAGTGAGTTCGGGAACACCAATGAGCAGTTCTTC
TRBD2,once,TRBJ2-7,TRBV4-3,CASSPSLGGYEQYF,TGCGCCAGCAGCCCCTCCTTGGGGGGGTACGAGCAGTACTTC
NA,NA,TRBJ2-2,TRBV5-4,CASSPVQRLNTGELFF,TGTGCCAGCAGCCCTGTACAACGTTTAAACACCGGGGAGCTGTTTTTT
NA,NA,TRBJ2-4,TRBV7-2,CASSARTLAKNIQYF,TGTGCCAGCAGCGCTCGGACCCTAGCCAAAAACATTCAGTACTTC
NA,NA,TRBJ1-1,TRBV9,CASSPRGFTEAFF,TGTGCCAGCAGCCCCCGGGGGTTCACTGAAGCTTTCTTT
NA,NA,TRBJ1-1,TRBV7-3,CASSSERGNTEAFF,TGTGCCAGCAGCTCGGAGAGGGGGAACACTGAAGCTTTCTTT
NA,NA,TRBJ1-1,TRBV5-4,CASSFDYRDQAFF,TGTGCCAGCAGCTTTGATTACCGGGACCAAGCTTTCTTT
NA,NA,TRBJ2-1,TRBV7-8,CASGGATSVYNEQFF,TGTGCCAGCGGGGGAGCGACCTCAGTCTACAATGAGCAGTTCTTC
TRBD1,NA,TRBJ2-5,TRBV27,CASADRGRQETQYF,TGTGCCAGCGCTGACAGGGGAAGACAAGAGACCCAGTACTTC
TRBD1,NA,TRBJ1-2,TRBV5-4,CASSLVEGALTLYGYTF,TGTGCCAGCAGCTTGGTGGAGGGGGCGCTTACCCTCTATGGCTACACCTTC
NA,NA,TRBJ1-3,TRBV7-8,CASSLLGRGDSGNTIYF,TGTGCCAGCAGCTTACTCGGCAGGGGCGACTCTGGAAACACCATATATTTT
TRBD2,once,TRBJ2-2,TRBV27,CASSLGLAEANTGELFF,TGTGCCAGCAGCCTAGGACTAGCGGAGGCGAACACCGGGGAGCTGTTTTTT
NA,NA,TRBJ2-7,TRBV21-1,CASSNRDGTYEQYF,TGTGCCAGCAGCAACCGGGACGGGACCTACGAGCAGTACTTC
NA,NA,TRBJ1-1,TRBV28,CASSFLSENTEAFF,TGTGCCAGCAGTTTCCTGAGCGAAAACACTGAAGCTTTCTTT